These T cell receptor beta chains were read from a single sample in a study of T-cell memory formation after mild COVID-19. TCRdb reprocessed the 5' RACE reads with MiXCR, giving one entry per CDR3 protein. Among roughly 150,000 distinct CDR3 sequences listed, 13% to 15% were seen once. Input material: PBMCs or a T cell subset sorted from them (not recorded which). These receptors were collected from an adult woman who had mild COVID-19 (a few samples of this study predate the infection). Cell type and time point are not known. The CDR3 runs from the conserved cysteine through the conserved F or W. Fields, in order: clone size, J gene, D gene, V gene, CDR3 DNA, CDR3 protein. D genes are given only for firm matches. Expanded clones are given a class, and other clones once, few, many or no size at all.

clone size: -
J gene: TRBJ2-3
D gene: -
V gene: TRBV30
CDR3 DNA: TGTGCCTGGAGTGTACTCCTGACTACAACCGATACGCAGTATTTT
CDR3 protein: CAWSVLLTTTDTQYF

clone size: -
J gene: TRBJ2-7
D gene: TRBD2
V gene: TRBV19
CDR3 DNA: TGTGCCAGTAGTATCGGGGGAGGGGCCTACGAGCAGTACTTC
CDR3 protein: CASSIGGGAYEQYF

clone size: -
J gene: TRBJ2-3
D gene: TRBD2
V gene: TRBV11-1
CDR3 DNA: TGTGCCAGCAGCTTCGGGACTAGCGGTGGCACAGATACGCAGTATTTT
CDR3 protein: CASSFGTSGGTDTQYF

clone size: many
J gene: TRBJ2-7
D gene: TRBD2
V gene: TRBV5-1
CDR3 DNA: TGCGCCAGCAGCTGGGAACTAGCGGGAGGTGTGTACGAGCAGTACTTC
CDR3 protein: CASSWELAGGVYEQYF

clone size: -
J gene: TRBJ1-1
D gene: -
V gene: TRBV6-5
CDR3 DNA: TGTGCCAGCAGCCCGTATGGCTTGAACACTGAAGCTTTCTTT
CDR3 protein: CASSPYGLNTEAFF

clone size: -
J gene: TRBJ1-2
D gene: -
V gene: TRBV4-1
CDR3 DNA: TGCGCCAGCAGCCACCTAGGACAGGGCTACACCTTC
CDR3 protein: CASSHLGQGYTF

clone size: few
J gene: TRBJ2-7
D gene: -
V gene: TRBV11-2
CDR3 DNA: TGTGCCAGCAGCTCTCAGGGTGTCGAGCAGTACTTC
CDR3 protein: CASSSQGVEQYF

clone size: once
J gene: TRBJ2-7
D gene: -
V gene: TRBV11-1
CDR3 DNA: TGTGCCAGCAGCTTCAGGGAATCCTACGAGCAGTACTTC
CDR3 protein: CASSFRESYEQYF

clone size: many
J gene: TRBJ2-7
D gene: TRBD2
V gene: TRBV11-2
CDR3 DNA: TGTGCCAGCAGCTCTCTTAGCGGGAGGGGCCACGAGCAGTACTTC
CDR3 protein: CASSSLSGRGHEQYF

clone size: -
J gene: TRBJ1-1
D gene: TRBD1
V gene: TRBV6-6
CDR3 DNA: TGTGCCAGCAGTCATAACACAGGGGACACTGAAGCTTTCTTT
CDR3 protein: CASSHNTGDTEAFF

clone size: -
J gene: TRBJ2-1
D gene: TRBD2
V gene: TRBV11-3
CDR3 DNA: TGTGCCAGCAGCCCGACTAGCGGTCGTCCCCATGAGCAGTTCTTC
CDR3 protein: CASSPTSGRPHEQFF

clone size: -
J gene: TRBJ2-1
D gene: TRBD2
V gene: TRBV27
CDR3 DNA: TGTGCCAGCAGTTTGGGAGCGGGGGGGTACAATGAGCAGTTCTTC
CDR3 protein: CASSLGAGGYNEQFF

clone size: -
J gene: TRBJ2-5
D gene: -
V gene: TRBV12-3/TRBV12-4
CDR3 DNA: TGTGCCAGCACGCTTGGAGTAGGAGAGACCCAGTACTTC
CDR3 protein: CASTLGVGETQYF

clone size: -
J gene: TRBJ1-1
D gene: -
V gene: TRBV7-9
CDR3 DNA: TGTGCCAGCACCCCGCCCATTTTATCGGCGAACACTGAAGCTTTCTTT
CDR3 protein: CASTPPILSANTEAFF

clone size: few
J gene: TRBJ2-1
D gene: TRBD1
V gene: TRBV6-2/TRBV6-3
CDR3 DNA: TGTGCCAGCAGCTGGGACAGTCAATCCTACAATGAGCAGTTCTTC
CDR3 protein: CASSWDSQSYNEQFF

clone size: -
J gene: TRBJ2-5
D gene: TRBD1
V gene: TRBV11-2
CDR3 DNA: TGTGCCAGCAGACAGAGGCGTGACAGGGGCCAAGAGACCCAGTACTTC
CDR3 protein: CASRQRRDRGQETQYF

clone size: many
J gene: TRBJ2-7
D gene: -
V gene: TRBV29-1
CDR3 DNA: TGCAGCGGATCCCTACACTACGAGCAGTACTTC
CDR3 protein: CSGSLHYEQYF

clone size: -
J gene: TRBJ2-2
D gene: TRBD1
V gene: TRBV24-1
CDR3 DNA: TGTGCCACGGCACGGTGGGGGACAGACAACACCGGGGAGCTGTTTTTT
CDR3 protein: CATARWGTDNTGELFF

clone size: -
J gene: TRBJ2-1
D gene: -
V gene: TRBV6-2/TRBV6-3
CDR3 DNA: TGTGCCAGCAGTTACTCGGATGACAGAGAGCAGTTCTTC
CDR3 protein: CASSYSDDREQFF

clone size: -
J gene: TRBJ2-3
D gene: -
V gene: TRBV11-2
CDR3 DNA: TGTGCCAGCAGCTTAGGTGCTAGCGGCACAGATACGCAGTATTTT
CDR3 protein: CASSLGASGTDTQYF

clone size: -
J gene: TRBJ2-7
D gene: -
V gene: TRBV30
CDR3 DNA: TGTGCCTGGGGTGTCGGACCGATAACCTACGAGCAGTACTTC
CDR3 protein: CAWGVGPITYEQYF

clone size: -
J gene: TRBJ2-2
D gene: -
V gene: TRBV12-3/TRBV12-4
CDR3 DNA: TGTGCCAGCAGTTTACTGCTGAACACCGGGGAGCTGTTTTTT
CDR3 protein: CASSLLLNTGELFF

clone size: few
J gene: TRBJ2-7
D gene: -
V gene: TRBV5-4
CDR3 DNA: TGTGCCAGCAGCTTGGCAGGGACGATAGTAAACGAGCAGTACTTC
CDR3 protein: CASSLAGTIVNEQYF

clone size: -
J gene: TRBJ1-1
D gene: -
V gene: TRBV27
CDR3 DNA: TGTGCCAGCAGTTTATTAGTATTTGGATTGAACACTGAAGCTTTCTTT
CDR3 protein: CASSLLVFGLNTEAFF

clone size: few
J gene: TRBJ2-1
D gene: -
V gene: TRBV7-6
CDR3 DNA: TGTGCCAGCAGCTTAGGAGGTGGGACTTCCTACAATGAGCAGTTCTTC
CDR3 protein: CASSLGGGTSYNEQFF

clone size: few
J gene: TRBJ2-1
D gene: TRBD2
V gene: TRBV3-1
CDR3 DNA: TGTGCCAGCAGCCTTACCGGACTAGCGGGGGGGCGGTTACTCAGCTCCTACAATGAGCAGTTCTTC
CDR3 protein: CASSLTGLAGGRLLSSYNEQFF

clone size: few
J gene: TRBJ1-5
D gene: TRBD1
V gene: TRBV6-5
CDR3 DNA: TGTGCCACCGGAGCAGGGGGTCAGCCCCAGCATTTT
CDR3 protein: CATGAGGQPQHF

clone size: few
J gene: TRBJ2-5
D gene: TRBD1
V gene: TRBV5-5
CDR3 DNA: TGTGCCAGCAGCACCACAGGGGTGTTTAACCAAGAGACCCAGTACTTC
CDR3 protein: CASSTTGVFNQETQYF

clone size: -
J gene: TRBJ2-7
D gene: -
V gene: TRBV6-6
CDR3 DNA: TGTGCCAGCAGTTACACACAGACCGGGACGGACTACGAGCAGTACTTC
CDR3 protein: CASSYTQTGTDYEQYF

clone size: -
J gene: TRBJ1-5
D gene: TRBD1
V gene: TRBV6-4
CDR3 DNA: TGTGCCAGCAGTGAAACAGGGGAAGGCAATCAGCCCCAGCATTTT
CDR3 protein: CASSETGEGNQPQHF

clone size: few
J gene: TRBJ2-1
D gene: -
V gene: TRBV7-9
CDR3 DNA: TGTGCCAGCAGCGGGAGGCCCGGGGCGGTATACAATGAGCAGTTCTTC
CDR3 protein: CASSGRPGAVYNEQFF

clone size: -
J gene: TRBJ1-2
D gene: TRBD1
V gene: TRBV29-1
CDR3 DNA: TGCAGCGTTCTCACAGGGGGCTCCTATGGCTACACCTTC
CDR3 protein: CSVLTGGSYGYTF

clone size: few
J gene: TRBJ2-3
D gene: TRBD1
V gene: TRBV5-1
CDR3 DNA: TGCGCCAGCAGCTTGTACCCGGGACAGGGGGCCACAGATACGCAGTATTTT
CDR3 protein: CASSLYPGQGATDTQYF

clone size: -
J gene: TRBJ2-4
D gene: -
V gene: TRBV13
CDR3 DNA: TGTGCCAGCAGCTTACGTGGGTCCAAAAACATTCAGTACTTC
CDR3 protein: CASSLRGSKNIQYF

clone size: -
J gene: TRBJ1-5
D gene: TRBD1
V gene: TRBV15
CDR3 DNA: TGTGCCACCAGCTCTCATCCGGGACAGGGCAATCAGCCCCAGCATTTT
CDR3 protein: CATSSHPGQGNQPQHF

clone size: few
J gene: TRBJ1-1
D gene: -
V gene: TRBV7-9
CDR3 DNA: TGTGCCAGCAGCCGTCGAAACAGGGATGAAGCTTTCTTT
CDR3 protein: CASSRRNRDEAFF

clone size: few
J gene: TRBJ2-1
D gene: TRBD2
V gene: TRBV29-1
CDR3 DNA: TGCAGCGTCGGGACTAGCGGGGGGCATGACAATGAGCAGTTCTTC
CDR3 protein: CSVGTSGGHDNEQFF

clone size: few
J gene: TRBJ2-1
D gene: -
V gene: TRBV9
CDR3 DNA: TGTGCCAGCAGCGTAGATGTAGGGAGGAATGAGCAGTTCTTC
CDR3 protein: CASSVDVGRNEQFF

clone size: -
J gene: TRBJ2-7
D gene: TRBD1
V gene: TRBV25-1
CDR3 DNA: TGTGCCAGCAGTGAATCGGGTGGGGCAGGGGGCTCCTACGAGCAGTACTTC
CDR3 protein: CASSESGGAGGSYEQYF

clone size: few
J gene: TRBJ1-1
D gene: TRBD1
V gene: TRBV4-3
CDR3 DNA: TGCGCCAGCAGCCGGACAGGGGAGACTGAAGCTTTCTTT
CDR3 protein: CASSRTGETEAFF

clone size: few
J gene: TRBJ2-4
D gene: -
V gene: TRBV21-1
CDR3 DNA: TGTGCCAGCAGCAGCAGACAGGCATCACTAGCCAAAAACATTCAGTACTTC
CDR3 protein: CASSSRQASLAKNIQYF

clone size: few
J gene: TRBJ2-7
D gene: -
V gene: TRBV6-1
CDR3 DNA: TGTGCCACAACGACAGTCAGCTCCTACGAGCAGTACTTC
CDR3 protein: CATTTVSSYEQYF

clone size: -
J gene: TRBJ1-2
D gene: TRBD1
V gene: TRBV4-1
CDR3 DNA: TGCGCCAGCAGGCCGGGACAGAACTATGGCTACACCTTC
CDR3 protein: CASRPGQNYGYTF

clone size: many
J gene: TRBJ2-7
D gene: TRBD1
V gene: TRBV6-2/TRBV6-3
CDR3 DNA: TGTGCCAGCAGTACCTCCGGGACAGAGCCCTACGAGCAGTACTTC
CDR3 protein: CASSTSGTEPYEQYF